The T cell receptor (beta chain) described here comes from a study of T cells after yellow fever vaccination. MiXCR, applied by TCRdb to the 5' RACE reads, yields one record per CDR3 protein. The data contain approximately 330,000 distinct CDR3 sequences, about 12% of them singletons. As concerns this clonotype: Its antigen is as yet unknown.

The study, taken as a whole, reports: Weaker, the secondary response peaked sooner, at day 5 versus 15.

Germline CDR1 reads LGHNA; CDR2 reads YSLEER. The CDR3 runs 16 residues. Germline trimming cut 0 bases from V and 3 bases from J; bases unmatched to any gene: 6. The clonotype was recovered from a man aged 18-30 years who received the YFV17D yellow fever vaccine. V is TRBV4-3 and J is TRBJ2-3, with 7 bases lining up with TRBD2. The material was CD4+ T cells sorted from PBMCs, obtained 15 days after the yellow fever booster vaccination. The chain's CDR3 is CASSQDVGGTTDTQYF. The CDR3 DNA is TGCGCCAGCAGCCAAGATGTGGGAGGGACGACAGATACGCAGTATTTT.